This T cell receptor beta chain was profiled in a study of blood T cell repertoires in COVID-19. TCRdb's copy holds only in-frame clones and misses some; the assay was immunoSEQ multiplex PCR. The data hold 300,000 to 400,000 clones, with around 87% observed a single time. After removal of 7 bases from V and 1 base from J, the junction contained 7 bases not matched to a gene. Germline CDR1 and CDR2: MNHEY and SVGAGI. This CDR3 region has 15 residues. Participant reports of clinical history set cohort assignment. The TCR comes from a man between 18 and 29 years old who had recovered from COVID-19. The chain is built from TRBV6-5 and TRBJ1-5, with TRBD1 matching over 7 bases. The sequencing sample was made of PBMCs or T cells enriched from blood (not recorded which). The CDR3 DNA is TGTGCCAGCACCCGGGACAGATCGAGCAATCAGCCCCAGCATTTT. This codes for CASTRDRSSNQPQHF.